This TCR beta chain originates from a study of metastatic and nonmetastatic thyroid tumors. Overall study: Patients with malignant and benign thyroid disease provided blood and tumor or nodule tissue, whose repertoires were compared. Study findings and constraints: Malignant thyroid tumors reportedly had TCR beta diversity that was significantly higher than in benign nodules, in blood and tumor.

TCRdb re-called clones via MiXCR from the PCR reads. The profile shows 40,000 or so clones, about 25% of them singletons. The V gene lost 7 bases and the J gene lost 4 bases, with 16 bases spanning the gap. The CDR3 covers 14 residues. None of the patients had undergone any treatment ahead of thyroid surgery. This clone was observed a single time. Its antigen is not identified. This chain joins TRBV12-3 or TRBV12-4 and TRBJ2-5; D may correspond to TRBD1 or TRBD2 (5 bases each). Specimen: blood. The clonotype comes from a female donor with papillary thyroid cancer or a benign thyroid nodule (not recorded which). Some clones in this sample may be carry-over from other donors' samples. As DNA, the CDR3 is TGTGCCAGCAAGTCTAAGGGACGTGGAGAGACCCAGTACTTC. Its translation: CASKSKGRGETQYF.